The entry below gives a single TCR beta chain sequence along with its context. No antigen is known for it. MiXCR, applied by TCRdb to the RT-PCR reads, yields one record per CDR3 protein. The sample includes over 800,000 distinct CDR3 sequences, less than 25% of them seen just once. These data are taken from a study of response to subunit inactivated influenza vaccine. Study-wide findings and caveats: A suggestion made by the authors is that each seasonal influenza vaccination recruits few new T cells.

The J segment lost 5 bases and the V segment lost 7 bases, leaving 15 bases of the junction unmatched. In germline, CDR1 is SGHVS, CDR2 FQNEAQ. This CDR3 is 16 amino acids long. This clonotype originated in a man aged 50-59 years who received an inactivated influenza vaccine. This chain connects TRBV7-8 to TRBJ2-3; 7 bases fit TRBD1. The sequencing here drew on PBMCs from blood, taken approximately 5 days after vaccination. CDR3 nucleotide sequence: TGTGCCAGCACCTTTACCAGTAGGGGGCTGGGAGATACGCAGTATTTT. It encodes CASTFTSRGLGDTQYF.